Included here is one T cell receptor (beta chain) sequence, with context. Antigen: not known. The CDR3 spans 13 residues. The ends were cut back, 5 bases at V and 4 bases at J, with 9 bases in the middle. CDR1 and CDR2 (germline): SGHVS, FNYEAQ. The data derive from a study of identifying expanded T cells in peripheral blood. The study, taken as a whole, reports: Variance in clone template counts between approximately two-week samples significantly increased with total template count across all healthy donors. Over approximately two and four weeks, about 15 and 18 clones changed, versus more than 1 between replicates.

Only in-frame clones appear in the TCRdb table, and some are missing; sequencing was by immunoSEQ multiplex PCR. The sample shows roughly 86,000 clones, around 83% of them seen only once. Collection occurred without any documented infections or immune events in donors. The TCR originated in a person between 18 and 70 years old in good health. The chain uses TRBV7-6 and TRBJ2-1, with unresolved D. The specimen was blood. The CDR3 region is CASSLGPYNEQFF. DNA of the CDR3: TGTGCCAGCAGCCTCGGACCATACAATGAGCAGTTCTTC.